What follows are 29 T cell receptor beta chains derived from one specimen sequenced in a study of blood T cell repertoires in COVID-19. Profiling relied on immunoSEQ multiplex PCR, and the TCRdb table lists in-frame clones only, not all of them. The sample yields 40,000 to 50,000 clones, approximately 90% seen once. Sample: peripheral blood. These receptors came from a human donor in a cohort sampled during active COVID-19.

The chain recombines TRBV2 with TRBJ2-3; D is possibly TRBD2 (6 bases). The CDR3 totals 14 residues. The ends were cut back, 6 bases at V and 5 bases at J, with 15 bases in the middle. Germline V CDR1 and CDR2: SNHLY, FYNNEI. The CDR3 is CASRERGAGDTQYF. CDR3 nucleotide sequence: TGTGCCAGCAGGGAACGCGGGGCAGGAGATACGCAGTATTTT.

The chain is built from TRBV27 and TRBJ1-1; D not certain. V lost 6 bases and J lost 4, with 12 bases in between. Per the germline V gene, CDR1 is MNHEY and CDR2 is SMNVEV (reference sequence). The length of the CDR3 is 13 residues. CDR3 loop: CASSQRSSTEAFF. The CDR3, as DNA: TGTGCCAGCAGCCAAAGGAGCAGCACTGAAGCTTTCTTT.

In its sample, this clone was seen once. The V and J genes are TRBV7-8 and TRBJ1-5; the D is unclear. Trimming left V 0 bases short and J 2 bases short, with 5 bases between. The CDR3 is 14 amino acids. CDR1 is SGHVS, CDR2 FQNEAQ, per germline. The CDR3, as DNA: TGTGCCAGCAGCTTAGCAGCGGGCAATCAGCCCCAGCATTTT. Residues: CASSLAAGNQPQHF.

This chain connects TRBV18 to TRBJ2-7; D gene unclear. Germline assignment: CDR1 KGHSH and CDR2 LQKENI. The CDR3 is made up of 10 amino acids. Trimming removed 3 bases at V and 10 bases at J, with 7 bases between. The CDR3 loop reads CASSPTPQYF. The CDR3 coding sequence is TGTGCCAGCTCACCGACACCTCAGTACTTC.

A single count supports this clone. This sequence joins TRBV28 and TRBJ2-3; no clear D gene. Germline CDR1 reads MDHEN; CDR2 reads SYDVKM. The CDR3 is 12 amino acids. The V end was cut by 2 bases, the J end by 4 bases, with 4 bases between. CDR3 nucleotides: TGTGCCAGCAGTTTAACGGCAGATACGCAGTATTTT. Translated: CASSLTADTQYF.

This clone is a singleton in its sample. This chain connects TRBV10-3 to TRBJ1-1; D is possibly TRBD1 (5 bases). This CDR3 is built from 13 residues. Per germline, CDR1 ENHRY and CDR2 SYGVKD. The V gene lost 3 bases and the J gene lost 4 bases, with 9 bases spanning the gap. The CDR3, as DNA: TGTGCCATCAGTGATCGGGGGAGCACTGAAGCTTTCTTT. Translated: CAISDRGSTEAFF.

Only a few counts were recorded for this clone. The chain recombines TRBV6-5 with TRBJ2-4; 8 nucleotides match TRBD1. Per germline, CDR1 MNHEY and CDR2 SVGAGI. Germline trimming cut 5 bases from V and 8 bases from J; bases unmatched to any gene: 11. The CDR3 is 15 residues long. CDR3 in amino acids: CASSPEDRAWHIQYF. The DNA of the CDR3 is TGTGCCAGCAGTCCCGAGGACAGGGCCTGGCACATTCAGTACTTC.

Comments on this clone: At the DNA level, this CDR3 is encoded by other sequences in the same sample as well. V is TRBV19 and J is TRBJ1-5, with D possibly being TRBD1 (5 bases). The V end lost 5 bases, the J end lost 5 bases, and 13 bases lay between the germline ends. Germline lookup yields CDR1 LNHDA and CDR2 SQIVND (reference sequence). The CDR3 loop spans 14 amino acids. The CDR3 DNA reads TGTGCCAGTAGTGGGGGGGTGAGGGATCAGCCCCAGCATTTT. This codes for CASSGGVRDQPQHF.

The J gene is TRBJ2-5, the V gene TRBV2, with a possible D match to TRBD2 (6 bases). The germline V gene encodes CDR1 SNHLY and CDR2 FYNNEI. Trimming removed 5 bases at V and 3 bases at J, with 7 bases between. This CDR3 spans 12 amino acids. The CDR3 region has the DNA TGTGCCAGCAGTTGGGGGGAAGAGACCCAGTACTTC. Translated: CASSWGEETQYF.

The CDR3 DNA reads TGTGCCAGCAGGTATCGGGACAGGGGAGTATACGAGCAGTACTTC. The encoded protein is CASRYRDRGVYEQYF. This chain uses TRBV6-5 with TRBJ2-7, with 10 positions matching TRBD1. CDR3 size: 15 residues. The germline CDR1 and CDR2 sequences are MNHEY and SVGAGI. J gave up 4 bases and V 6 bases, and 9 bases lay outside the gene matches.

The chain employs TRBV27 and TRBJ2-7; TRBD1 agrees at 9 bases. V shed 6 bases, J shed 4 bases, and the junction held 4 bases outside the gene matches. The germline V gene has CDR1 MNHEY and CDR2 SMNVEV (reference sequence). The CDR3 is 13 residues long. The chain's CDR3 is CASSLQGAYEQYF. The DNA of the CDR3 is TGTGCCAGCAGCCTACAGGGGGCATACGAGCAGTACTTC.

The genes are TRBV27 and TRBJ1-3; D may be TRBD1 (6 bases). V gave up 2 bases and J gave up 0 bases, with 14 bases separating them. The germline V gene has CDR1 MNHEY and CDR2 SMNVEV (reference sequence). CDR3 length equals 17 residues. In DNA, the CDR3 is TGTGCCAGCAGTTTAAGGCCCGACAGGATCTCTGGAAACACCATATATTTT. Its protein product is CASSLRPDRISGNTIYF.

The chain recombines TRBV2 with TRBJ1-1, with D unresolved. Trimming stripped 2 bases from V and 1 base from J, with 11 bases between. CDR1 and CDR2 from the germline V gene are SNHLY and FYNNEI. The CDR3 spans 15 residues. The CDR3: CASSEHSSGNTEAFF. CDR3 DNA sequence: TGTGCCAGCAGTGAACATTCCTCAGGGAACACTGAAGCTTTCTTT.

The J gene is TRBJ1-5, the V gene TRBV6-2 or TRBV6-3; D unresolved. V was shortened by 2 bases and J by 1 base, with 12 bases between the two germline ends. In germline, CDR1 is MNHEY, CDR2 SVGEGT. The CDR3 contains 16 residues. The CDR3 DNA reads TGTGCCAGCAGTTACGGGCCGAACTGGAGCAATCAGCCCCAGCATTTT. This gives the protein CASSYGPNWSNQPQHF.

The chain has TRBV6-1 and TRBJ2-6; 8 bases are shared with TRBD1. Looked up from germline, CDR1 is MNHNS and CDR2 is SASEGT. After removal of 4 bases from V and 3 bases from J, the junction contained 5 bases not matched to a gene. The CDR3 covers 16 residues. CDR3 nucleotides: TGTGCCAGCAGTGCCCAGGGGGCGCTTGGGGCCAACGTCCTGACTTTC. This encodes CASSAQGALGANVLTF.

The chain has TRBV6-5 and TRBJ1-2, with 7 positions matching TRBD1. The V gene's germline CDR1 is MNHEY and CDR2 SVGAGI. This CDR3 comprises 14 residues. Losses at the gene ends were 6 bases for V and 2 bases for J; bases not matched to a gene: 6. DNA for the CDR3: TGTGCCAGCAGGGTGGGACAGTGGAACTATGGCTACACCTTC. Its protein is CASRVGQWNYGYTF.

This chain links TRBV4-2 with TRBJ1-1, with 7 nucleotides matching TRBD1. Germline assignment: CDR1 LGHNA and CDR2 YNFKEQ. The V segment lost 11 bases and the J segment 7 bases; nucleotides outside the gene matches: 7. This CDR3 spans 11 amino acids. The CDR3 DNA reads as TGTGCCCTGTCTCGGGACAGTGAAGCTTTCTTT. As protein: CALSRDSEAFF.

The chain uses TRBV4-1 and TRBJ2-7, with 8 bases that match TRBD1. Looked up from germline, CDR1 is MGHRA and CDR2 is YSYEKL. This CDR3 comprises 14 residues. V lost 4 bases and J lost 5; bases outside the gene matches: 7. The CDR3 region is CASSPAGQGHEQYF. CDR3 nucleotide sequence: TGCGCCAGCAGCCCCGCCGGACAGGGCCACGAGCAGTACTTC.

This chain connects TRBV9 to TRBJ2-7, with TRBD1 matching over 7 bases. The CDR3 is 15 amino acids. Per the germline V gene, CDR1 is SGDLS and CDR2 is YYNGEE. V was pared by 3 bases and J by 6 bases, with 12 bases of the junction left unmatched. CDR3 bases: TGTGCCAGCAGCGCCAACCCTACGACAGGGTCCGAGCAGTACTTC. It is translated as CASSANPTTGSEQYF.

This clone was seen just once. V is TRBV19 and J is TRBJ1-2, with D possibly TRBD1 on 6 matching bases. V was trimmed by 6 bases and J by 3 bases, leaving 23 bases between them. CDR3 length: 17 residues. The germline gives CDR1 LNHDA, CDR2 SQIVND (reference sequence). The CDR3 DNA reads TGTGCCAGTAGCCAAGGGAACAGGGATGGCCTCTACTATGGCTACACCTTC. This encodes CASSQGNRDGLYYGYTF.

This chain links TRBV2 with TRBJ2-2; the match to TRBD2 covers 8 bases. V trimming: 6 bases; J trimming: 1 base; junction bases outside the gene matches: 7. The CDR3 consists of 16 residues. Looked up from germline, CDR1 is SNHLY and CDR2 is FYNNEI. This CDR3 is CASRGRLARNTGELFF. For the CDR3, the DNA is TGTGCCAGCAGGGGAAGACTAGCGAGGAACACCGGGGAGCTGTTTTTT.

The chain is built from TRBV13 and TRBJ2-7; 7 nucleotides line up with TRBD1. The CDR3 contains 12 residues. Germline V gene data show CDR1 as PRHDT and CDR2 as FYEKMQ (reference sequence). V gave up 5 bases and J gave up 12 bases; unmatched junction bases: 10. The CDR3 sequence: CASSHDRARGYF. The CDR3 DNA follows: TGTGCCAGCAGCCACGACAGGGCTCGTGGGTACTTC.

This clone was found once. CDR3 in DNA: TGCGCCAGCATCCTGGAGGGACAGGGGGCAGAAGCTTTCTTT. It specifies CASILEGQGAEAFF. The chain links TRBV10-1 to TRBJ1-1, with 12 bases identical to TRBD1. From germline, CDR1 is WNHNN and CDR2 SYGVQD (reference sequence). Trimming at V came to 7 bases and at J to 8 bases, leaving 8 bases not matched to a gene. This CDR3 is 14 amino acids long.

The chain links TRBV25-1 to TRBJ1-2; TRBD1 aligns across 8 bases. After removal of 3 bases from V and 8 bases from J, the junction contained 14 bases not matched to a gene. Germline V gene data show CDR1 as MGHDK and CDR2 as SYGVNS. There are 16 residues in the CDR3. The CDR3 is CASSEPGTGLSGGYTF. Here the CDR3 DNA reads TGTGCCAGCAGTGAGCCTGGGACAGGACTGTCTGGAGGCTACACCTTC.

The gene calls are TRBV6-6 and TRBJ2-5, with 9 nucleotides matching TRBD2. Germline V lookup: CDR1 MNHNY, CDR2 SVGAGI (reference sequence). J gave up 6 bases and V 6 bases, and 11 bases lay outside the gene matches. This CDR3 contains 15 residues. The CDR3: CASSLRLAVGKTQYF. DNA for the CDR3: TGTGCCAGCAGCCTCAGACTAGCGGTCGGGAAGACCCAGTACTTC.

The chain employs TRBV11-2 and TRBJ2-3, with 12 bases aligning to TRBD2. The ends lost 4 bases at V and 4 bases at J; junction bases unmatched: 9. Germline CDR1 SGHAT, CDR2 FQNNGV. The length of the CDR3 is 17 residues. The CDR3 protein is CASSSSPSGRGPDTQYF. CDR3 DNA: TGTGCCAGCAGCTCAAGTCCTAGCGGGAGGGGTCCAGATACGCAGTATTTT.

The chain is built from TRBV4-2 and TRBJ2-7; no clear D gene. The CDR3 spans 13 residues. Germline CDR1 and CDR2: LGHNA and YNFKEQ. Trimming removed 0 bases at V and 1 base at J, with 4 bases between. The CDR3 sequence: CASSQDLSYEQYF. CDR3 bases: TGTGCCAGCAGCCAAGATTTATCCTACGAGCAGTACTTC.

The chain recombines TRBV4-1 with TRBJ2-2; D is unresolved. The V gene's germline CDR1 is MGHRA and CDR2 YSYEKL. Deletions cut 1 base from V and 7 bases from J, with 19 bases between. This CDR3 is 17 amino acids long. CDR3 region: CASSQGMAGLKVGELFF. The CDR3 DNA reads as TGCGCCAGCAGCCAAGGTATGGCAGGCCTGAAGGTCGGGGAGCTGTTTTTT.

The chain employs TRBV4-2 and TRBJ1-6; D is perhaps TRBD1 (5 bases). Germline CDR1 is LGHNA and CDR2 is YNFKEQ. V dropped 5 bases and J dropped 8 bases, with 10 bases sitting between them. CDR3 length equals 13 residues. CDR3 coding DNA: TGTGCCAGCAGCGCGGGACCTCATTCACCCCTCCACTTT. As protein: CASSAGPHSPLHF.